The T cell receptor beta chain under discussion was sequenced for a study of blood T cells in healthy people across ages. The V end was cut by 4 bases, the J end by 4 bases, with 10 bases between. This CDR3 is 14 amino acids long. CDR1 MNHEY and CDR2 SMNVEV come from the germline V gene (reference sequence). Next came a second PCR, run for about 6 to 12 cycles, which used a sample-barcoded 5' primer along with a J-beta primer mix. Using its own MiXCR run on the 5' RACE reads, TCRdb lists one record per CDR3 protein. This sample has roughly 1,000,000 distinct CDR3 sequences; approximately 25% occur once, and the top ten carry approximately 0.79%. The sample was also reused in another study, on T cells of mothers and their children.

The clonotype originates from a girl aged 2-10 years in good health. This chain joins TRBV27 and TRBJ2-2, with D perhaps TRBD2 (6 bases). The sequenced material came from blood. The DNA for the CDR3 is TGTGCCAGCAGTTACGGGACTCCCACCGGGGAGCTGTTTTTT. Its protein is CASSYGTPTGELFF.